This T cell receptor beta chain emerged from a study of cytomegalovirus exposure and HLA in healthy donors. Use of 60 Vbeta and 13 Jbeta primers characterized the PCR. Profiled with immunoSEQ multiplex PCR; TCRdb holds only in-frame clones, not every one. The top ten clones hold about 1.5% of a sample with 150,000 to 200,000 clones, 78% of them seen once. Study-wide results and caveats: CMV serostatus was the only immune exposure information that was available. Highly shared variants forming one cluster were likely a sequencing artifact.

Worth noting for this clone: Its cognate antigen is unknown.

The sample was PBMCs. The receptor's source is a male donor in good health and CMV-seronegative.

CDR3 loop: CASSQDQGIGGYTF. The CDR3 nucleotides read TGCGCCAGCAGCCAAGATCAGGGAATTGGCGGCTACACCTTC. The V and J genes are TRBV4-3 and TRBJ1-2; tentative D call: TRBD1 (5 bases). V was pared by 0 bases and J by 8 bases, with 13 bases between. Per the germline V gene, CDR1 is LGHNA and CDR2 is YSLEER. The CDR3 loop spans 14 amino acids.